This TCR beta chain was recorded in a study of T cells in Graves' hyperthyroidism and ophthalmopathy. Looking at the study overall: Peripheral blood was drawn at first diagnosis, prior to all treatment. Study results and limitations: Separation of ophthalmopathy from stable hyperthyroidism was achieved by a 13 V-J model.

The V gene lost 3 bases and the J gene lost 0 bases, with 11 bases spanning the gap. The germline gives CDR1 MDHEN, CDR2 SYDVKM. This CDR3 has 16 amino acids. Template material for amplifying TCR beta CDR3 regions consisted of RNA transcripts. Carried out on the TCR CDR3, a first-round RT-PCR used the HTBI primer set. TCRdb reanalysed the multiplex PCR reads using MiXCR and keeps one entry per CDR3 protein. Here the sample spans more than 300,000 distinct CDR3 sequences, around 13% being singletons. Stable hyperthyroidism: no ophthalmopathy progression over 18 months of follow-up. Each patient was aged 18 to 65 and had newly diagnosed hyperthyroidism of under 2 months' duration. This clonotype was detected many times. Antigen unknown.

The chain couples TRBV28 to TRBJ1-4, with unresolved D. The material sequenced was blood. This clonotype was obtained from a woman between 18 and 30 years old with Graves' hyperthyroidism. The CDR3 loop reads CASSLSGTTTNEKLFF. In nucleotides, the CDR3 is TGTGCCAGCAGTTTGAGTGGCACAACAACTAATGAAAAACTGTTTTTT.